The 19 T cell receptor beta chains given below trace back to one sample, sequenced in a study of blood T cell repertoires in COVID-19. Assay used: immunoSEQ multiplex PCR; TCRdb lists only in-frame clones, some missing. The sample lists roughly 45,000 clones; about 91% were seen once. The material sequenced was peripheral blood. Receptors originate from a man aged 60 to 69 with active COVID-19.

The rearrangement joins TRBV10-3 to TRBJ2-1, with TRBD1 matching over 10 bases. CDR1 is ENHRY, CDR2 SYGVKD, per germline. This CDR3 is built from 15 residues. V gave up 4 bases and J gave up 4 bases; unmatched junction bases: 4. CDR3: CAISGGDRGYNEQFF. The CDR3 DNA follows: TGTGCCATCAGTGGGGGGGACAGGGGATACAATGAGCAGTTCTTC.

The rearrangement joins TRBV6-1 to TRBJ1-5, with D hard to call. Between the trimmed V and J ends, which lost 1 base and 4 bases, there was a span of 14 bases. The CDR3 runs to 16 residues. Looked up from germline, CDR1 is MNHNS and CDR2 is SASEGT. The CDR3 reads CASSEGSAAANQPQHF. As DNA, the CDR3 is TGTGCCAGCAGTGAAGGATCTGCGGCTGCGAATCAGCCCCAGCATTTT.

The chain has TRBV11-3 and TRBJ2-1, with 10 bases matching TRBD2. The CDR3 has 15 residues. Trimming took 4 bases from V and 9 from J; bases not matched to a gene: 9. CDR1 SGHNT and CDR2 YENEEA come from the germline V gene. The CDR3 sequence is CASSYRLAGVGEQFF. The CDR3 DNA is TGTGCCAGCAGCTACAGGCTAGCGGGAGTTGGTGAGCAGTTCTTC.

The V gene is TRBV7-2, the J gene TRBJ1-1; D not resolved. Between the trimmed V and J ends, which lost 3 bases and 0 bases, there was a span of 8 bases. Germline CDR1 reads SGHTA; CDR2 reads FQGNSA. CDR3 length: 14 residues. The CDR3 DNA reads TGTGCCAGCAGCTTCCAACAGATGAACACTGAAGCTTTCTTT. It translates to CASSFQQMNTEAFF.

This sequence joins TRBV11-3 and TRBJ2-2, with 7 bases identical to TRBD2. The CDR3 is 15 amino acids. The germline V gene encodes CDR1 SGHNT and CDR2 YENEEA. V lost 4 bases, J lost 5 bases, and 7 bases stayed unmatched. The CDR3: CASSSRTSDTGELFF. The CDR3 nucleotides read TGTGCCAGCAGCTCAAGGACTAGTGATACCGGGGAGCTGTTTTTT.

The genes are TRBV15 and TRBJ1-1; D unclear. The V gene lost 1 base and the J gene lost 1 base, with 4 bases spanning the gap. Per the germline V gene, CDR1 is LNHNV and CDR2 is YYDKDF (reference sequence). This CDR3 comprises 13 residues. Here the CDR3 DNA reads TGTGCCACCAGCAGAGCCAAGAACACTGAAGCTTTCTTT. Protein: CATSRAKNTEAFF.

On this clone itself: An end of the junction does not agree with germline; a read error may underlie this. The chain couples TRBV25-1 to TRBJ2-2; D is possibly TRBD2 (6 bases). The germline CDR1 and CDR2 sequences are MGHDK and SYGVNS. The CDR3 is made up of 14 amino acids. The CDR3 reads CASSGLAKTGELFF. As DNA, the CDR3 is TGTGCCAGCAGTGGTCTAGCGAAAACCGGGGAGCTGTTTTTT.

CDR3 region: CASSSGARGEQYF. Written as DNA, the CDR3 is TGTGCCAGCAGTTCGGGAGCTAGGGGCGAGCAGTACTTC. The chain combines TRBV27 with TRBJ2-7; tentatively, D is TRBD2 (6 bases). The germline V and J ends were trimmed by 4 bases and 6 bases, with 13 bases remaining between them. The CDR3 extends over 13 amino acids. From germline, CDR1 is MNHEY and CDR2 SMNVEV (reference sequence).

The chain has TRBV9 and TRBJ2-4, with D perhaps matching TRBD1 (5 bases). Looked up from germline, CDR1 is SGDLS and CDR2 is YYNGEE. The CDR3 covers 12 residues. The V and J ends lost 3 bases and 5 bases respectively, with 6 bases between them. CDR3 sequence reads: CASSAQENIQYF. CDR3 sequence (DNA): TGTGCCAGCAGCGCACAGGAAAACATTCAGTACTTC.

The table lists this clone with a few counts. The chain links TRBV23-1 to TRBJ2-1; possibly TRBD1 for D (6 bases). TRBV23-1 is placed among ORFs of uncertain function. This CDR3 region has 17 residues. Deletions cut 8 bases from V and 0 bases from J, with 20 bases between. The CDR3 sequence is CASFPRGSTSSYNEQFF. The CDR3 DNA reads as TGCGCCAGCTTTCCCAGGGGATCCACCAGCTCCTACAATGAGCAGTTCTTC.

This clone has more than one count but fewer than ten. CDR3 residues: CASRGAEFNSPLHF. CDR3 coding DNA: TGCGCCAGCAGGGGGGCAGAGTTTAATTCACCCCTCCACTTT. The chain uses TRBV5-1 and TRBJ1-6, with D perhaps matching TRBD1 (6 bases). The CDR3 sequence is 14 residues long. Trimming pared 5 bases from V and 6 bases from J, leaving 12 bases between. The germline CDR1 and CDR2 sequences are SGHRS and YFSETQ.

The chain combines TRBV6-1 with TRBJ1-6, with 7 bases fitting TRBD1. This CDR3 comprises 15 residues. J was trimmed by 9 bases and V by 0 bases; bases with no gene match: 5. Germline V gives CDR1 MNHNS, CDR2 SASEGT. In DNA, the CDR3 is TGTGCCAGCAGTGAAGCGGAGGAGGGGGCTTCACCCCTCCACTTT. It yields the protein CASSEAEEGASPLHF.

The rearrangement joins TRBV3-1 (or the pseudogene TRBV3-2) to TRBJ1-5, with 8 bases lining up with TRBD1. Germline V gives CDR1 LGHDT, CDR2 YNNKEL (reference sequence). The CDR3 runs to 13 residues. The V and J ends lost 4 bases and 5 bases, in that order; junction bases with no gene match: 1. CDR3 in amino acids: CASSPGGHQPQHF. CDR3 nucleotide sequence: TGTGCCAGCAGCCCAGGGGGCCATCAGCCCCAGCATTTT.

The gene calls are TRBV11-2 and TRBJ1-3, with 7 bases identical to TRBD1. Germline CDR1 is SGHAT and CDR2 is FQNNGV. After removal of 2 bases from V and 4 bases from J, the junction contained 5 bases not matched to a gene. This CDR3 region has 15 residues. The CDR3 spells CASSLTGESGNTIYF. CDR3 in DNA: TGTGCCAGCAGCTTAACAGGGGAGAGCGGAAACACCATATATTTT.

In DNA form, the CDR3 reads TGTGCCAGCAGCTTAGAAGAGGCAGCCCGAGATACGCAGTATTTT. Protein product: CASSLEEAARDTQYF. The chain combines TRBV11-2 with TRBJ2-3; D is undetermined. V shed 0 bases and J shed 5 bases, with 12 bases lying between them. The CDR3 has 15 amino acids. The germline gives CDR1 SGHAT, CDR2 FQNNGV.

In the case of this clone: Other DNA sequences from this sample encode an identical CDR3 as well. V and J are TRBV3-1 (or the pseudogene TRBV3-2) and TRBJ2-3; D is undetermined. This CDR3 contains 13 residues. Germline V gene data show CDR1 as LGHDT and CDR2 as YNNKEL (reference sequence). Between the trimmed V and J ends, which lost 0 bases and 2 bases, there was a span of 3 bases. The CDR3 sequence is CASSQDYTDTQYF. In nucleotides, the CDR3 is TGTGCCAGCAGCCAAGATTACACAGATACGCAGTATTTT.

The chain couples TRBV9 to TRBJ1-4; possible D gene TRBD1, 6 bases. The germline CDR1 and CDR2 sequences are SGDLS and YYNGEE. V was shortened by 0 bases and J by 6 bases, with 9 bases between the two germline ends. CDR3 length: 14 amino acids. CDR3 bases: TGTGCCAGCAGCGTAGGAGGGGGTCATGAAAAACTGTTTTTT. This encodes CASSVGGGHEKLFF.

The V and J genes are TRBV10-3 and TRBJ2-6; 9 nucleotides match TRBD1. With 9 bases clipped from V and 0 bases from J, the junction kept 9 bases outside the gene matches. Germline V gene data show CDR1 as ENHRY and CDR2 as SYGVKD. The CDR3 extends over 17 amino acids. The CDR3 region is CAISQTGGPSGANVLTF. The CDR3, as DNA: TGTGCCATATCGCAGACAGGGGGTCCCTCTGGGGCCAACGTCCTGACTTTC.

The rearrangement joins TRBV28 to TRBJ1-5; maybe TRBD1 (5 bases). V was trimmed by 1 base and J by 6 bases, leaving 13 bases between them. This CDR3 has 15 residues. Germline V gene data show CDR1 as MDHEN and CDR2 as SYDVKM. The CDR3 reads CASSLSTGRTQPQHF. In DNA, the CDR3 is TGTGCCAGCAGTTTATCTACAGGCAGAACTCAGCCCCAGCATTTT.